These T cell receptor beta chains were read from a single sample in a study of T cells in Graves' hyperthyroidism and ophthalmopathy. One entry per CDR3 protein results from TCRdb running MiXCR on the multiplex PCR reads. The sample lists 96,000 or so distinct CDR3 sequences, 51% occurring once. The sequenced material came from blood. The receptor source for this set is a woman between 35 and 50 years old with Graves' hyperthyroidism. Each CDR3 is given with its conserved first and last residue. D genes are given only for firm matches. Expanded clones get a size class; other rows say once, few or many, or leave the size out.

j_call: TRBJ1-1
v_call: TRBV7-8
d_call: -
cdr3_length: 14
clone_size: many
cdr3_nt: TGTGCCAGCAGCCCAGAGGGGTGGGCCACTGAAGCTTTCTTT
cdr3_aa: CASSPEGWATEAFF

j_call: TRBJ2-1
v_call: TRBV5-4
d_call: TRBD1
cdr3_length: 13
clone_size: many
cdr3_nt: TGTGCCAGCAGCTTGGTGCCCAGGGGGGAGCAGTTCTTC
cdr3_aa: CASSLVPRGEQFF

j_call: TRBJ1-2
v_call: TRBV7-2
d_call: -
cdr3_length: 16
clone_size: -
cdr3_nt: TGTGCCAGCAGCTTCAGTGCCCAGACAGGAGACTATGGCTACACCTTC
cdr3_aa: CASSFSAQTGDYGYTF

j_call: TRBJ2-5
v_call: TRBV5-6
d_call: -
cdr3_length: 14
clone_size: many
cdr3_nt: TGTGCCAGCAGCGGGAGACTAGGGGTGGAGACCCAGTACTTC
cdr3_aa: CASSGRLGVETQYF

j_call: TRBJ2-2
v_call: TRBV7-3
d_call: TRBD2
cdr3_length: 18
clone_size: -
cdr3_nt: TGTGCCAGCAGCTTGGGGGCGGGAGGGCCGTTAGTAACCGGGGAGCTGTTTTTT
cdr3_aa: CASSLGAGGPLVTGELFF

j_call: TRBJ2-5
v_call: TRBV5-8
d_call: TRBD2
cdr3_length: 13
clone_size: -
cdr3_nt: TGTGCCAGCAGCTTGCTACTAGCGGGAGACCAGTACTTC
cdr3_aa: CASSLLLAGDQYF

j_call: TRBJ2-3
v_call: TRBV20-1
d_call: -
cdr3_length: 15
clone_size: many
cdr3_nt: TGCAGTGCTAGGGATCACGACGCTAGCACAGATACGCAGTATTTT
cdr3_aa: CSARDHDASTDTQYF

j_call: TRBJ2-5
v_call: TRBV5-4
d_call: -
cdr3_length: 16
clone_size: -
cdr3_nt: TGTGCCAGCAGCTTGGGACAGCGTATAAGAGAGGAGACCCAGTACTTC
cdr3_aa: CASSLGQRIREETQYF

j_call: TRBJ1-1
v_call: TRBV12-3/TRBV12-4
d_call: TRBD1
cdr3_length: 14
clone_size: -
cdr3_nt: TGTGCCAGCAGCTTTAACAGGGGCGACACTGAAGCTCTCTTT
cdr3_aa: CASSFNRGDTEALF

j_call: TRBJ1-6
v_call: TRBV10-2
d_call: TRBD1
cdr3_length: 11
clone_size: -
cdr3_nt: TGCGCCCGACAGGGCGATTCACCCCTCCACTTT
cdr3_aa: CARQGDSPLHF

j_call: TRBJ1-4
v_call: TRBV7-2
d_call: -
cdr3_length: 17
clone_size: -
cdr3_nt: TGTGCCAGCAGCCCCTGGGACATCTGGACCACTGGGGAAAAACTGTTTTTT
cdr3_aa: CASSPWDIWTTGEKLFF

j_call: TRBJ2-2
v_call: TRBV12-3/TRBV12-4
d_call: -
cdr3_length: 15
clone_size: -
cdr3_nt: TGTGCCAGCAGTTTAGCGGGGGGAAACACCGGGGAGCTGTTTTTT
cdr3_aa: CASSLAGGNTGELFF

j_call: TRBJ2-3
v_call: TRBV2
d_call: -
cdr3_length: 13
clone_size: -
cdr3_nt: TGTGCCAGCAGTTTAGGCAGGGCGGTTCCCCAGTATTTT
cdr3_aa: CASSLGRAVPQYF

j_call: TRBJ2-5
v_call: TRBV12-3/TRBV12-4
d_call: -
cdr3_length: 11
clone_size: few
cdr3_nt: TGTGCCAGCAGTGAAGTTGAGACCCAGTACTTC
cdr3_aa: CASSEVETQYF

j_call: TRBJ1-1
v_call: TRBV7-6
d_call: TRBD1
cdr3_length: 13
clone_size: -
cdr3_nt: TGTGCCAGCAGACCCGGGACAGGGACTGAAGCTCTCTTT
cdr3_aa: CASRPGTGTEALF

j_call: TRBJ1-2
v_call: TRBV10-3
d_call: -
cdr3_length: 11
clone_size: many
cdr3_nt: TGTGCCATCTCAGGGGACTATGGCTACACCTTC
cdr3_aa: CAISGDYGYTF

j_call: TRBJ2-7
v_call: TRBV3-2
d_call: -
cdr3_length: 15
clone_size: -
cdr3_nt: TGTGCCAGCAGCCCGGGACTAGCTCTCAGCTACGAGCAGCACTTC
cdr3_aa: CASSPGLALSYEQHF

j_call: TRBJ1-5
v_call: TRBV7-2
d_call: -
cdr3_length: 16
clone_size: many
cdr3_nt: TGTGCCAGCAGCTTAGGTCCAAGGGGGGTTCTGGGGCCCCAGCATTTT
cdr3_aa: CASSLGPRGVLGPQHF

j_call: TRBJ1-2
v_call: TRBV28
d_call: -
cdr3_length: 13
clone_size: many
cdr3_nt: TGTGCCAGCAGTTTGAGGCACTACTATGGCTACACCTTC
cdr3_aa: CASSLRHYYGYTF

j_call: TRBJ2-2
v_call: TRBV29-1
d_call: -
cdr3_length: 13
clone_size: -
cdr3_nt: TGCAGCTTAGCGAGCGGGAACACCGGGGAGCTGTTTTTT
cdr3_aa: CSLASGNTGELFF

j_call: TRBJ2-3
v_call: TRBV2
d_call: TRBD2
cdr3_length: 14
clone_size: many
cdr3_nt: TGTGCCAGCAGTCTTACTAGCGGGAGCGGTACGCAGTATTTT
cdr3_aa: CASSLTSGSGTQYF

j_call: TRBJ2-2
v_call: TRBV7-6
d_call: -
cdr3_length: 13
clone_size: -
cdr3_nt: TGTGCCAGCAGCTTAGGAACTGCCGGGGAGCTGTTTTTT
cdr3_aa: CASSLGTAGELFF

j_call: TRBJ2-7
v_call: TRBV19
d_call: -
cdr3_length: 14
clone_size: -
cdr3_nt: TGTGCCAGTAGTATTTCCCTTGCATTGGACGAGCAGTACTTC
cdr3_aa: CASSISLALDEQYF

j_call: TRBJ2-2
v_call: TRBV7-9
d_call: TRBD1
cdr3_length: 14
clone_size: -
cdr3_nt: TGTGCCAGCAGGGTCGACAGGGAGCCCGGGGAGCTGTTTTTT
cdr3_aa: CASRVDREPGELFF

j_call: TRBJ1-6
v_call: TRBV20-1
d_call: -
cdr3_length: 16
clone_size: many
cdr3_nt: TGCAGTGCTAGAGATATGGGGAGATCGCCCAATTCACCCCTCCACTTT
cdr3_aa: CSARDMGRSPNSPLHF

j_call: TRBJ1-4
v_call: TRBV6-1
d_call: -
cdr3_length: 12
clone_size: -
cdr3_nt: TGTGCCAGCAGCGGGGTGGGTGAAAAACTGTTTTTT
cdr3_aa: CASSGVGEKLFF

j_call: TRBJ2-7
v_call: TRBV7-3
d_call: -
cdr3_length: 13
clone_size: many
cdr3_nt: TGTGCCAGCAGCTTAACGGGGATGGACGAGCAGTACTTC
cdr3_aa: CASSLTGMDEQYF

j_call: TRBJ2-5
v_call: TRBV6-5
d_call: TRBD2
cdr3_length: 15
clone_size: -
cdr3_nt: TGTGCCAGCAGTTATGGGACTAGCGGGAGAGAGACCCAGTACTTC
cdr3_aa: CASSYGTSGRETQYF

j_call: TRBJ1-4
v_call: TRBV20-1
d_call: TRBD1
cdr3_length: 15
clone_size: -
cdr3_nt: TGCAGTGCCGAAGAGGGGGGACAGCAAAATGAAAAACTGTTTTTT
cdr3_aa: CSAEEGGQQNEKLFF

j_call: TRBJ2-2
v_call: TRBV7-2
d_call: -
cdr3_length: 16
clone_size: many
cdr3_nt: TGTGCCAGCAGCTTATTAGGGCAGGGGATCACCGGGGAGCTGTTTTTT
cdr3_aa: CASSLLGQGITGELFF

j_call: TRBJ2-3
v_call: TRBV14
d_call: -
cdr3_length: 14
clone_size: many
cdr3_nt: TGTGCCAGCAGCCGACGACGAGGCACAGATACGCAGTATTTT
cdr3_aa: CASSRRRGTDTQYF

j_call: TRBJ1-3
v_call: TRBV10-3
d_call: -
cdr3_length: 15
clone_size: -
cdr3_nt: TGTGCCATCAGTCCTGGGGAGAAGCAGGGAAACACCATATATTTT
cdr3_aa: CAISPGEKQGNTIYF

j_call: TRBJ1-6
v_call: TRBV4-1
d_call: TRBD1
cdr3_length: 14
clone_size: -
cdr3_nt: TGCGCCGGCAGCCAAGGACAGGGTGATTCACCCCTCCACTTT
cdr3_aa: CAGSQGQGDSPLHF

j_call: TRBJ2-5
v_call: TRBV20-1
d_call: TRBD2
cdr3_length: 13
clone_size: -
cdr3_nt: TGCAGTGCTACTTCACTAGCGGCAAGGACCCAGTACTTC
cdr3_aa: CSATSLAARTQYF

j_call: TRBJ1-1
v_call: TRBV29-1
d_call: -
cdr3_length: 9
clone_size: -
cdr3_nt: TGCAGCTTAGGATCGGAAGCTTTCTTT
cdr3_aa: CSLGSEAFF

j_call: TRBJ1-1
v_call: TRBV25-1
d_call: -
cdr3_length: 16
clone_size: -
cdr3_nt: TGTGCCAGCAGTGAAGAGAGGCAGCCTCTGAACACTGAAGCTTTCTTT
cdr3_aa: CASSEERQPLNTEAFF

j_call: TRBJ1-4
v_call: TRBV2
d_call: -
cdr3_length: 15
clone_size: many
cdr3_nt: TGTGCCAGCAGTTCCCCTCCCGCGGGGGAGGAAAAACTGTTTTTT
cdr3_aa: CASSSPPAGEEKLFF

j_call: TRBJ1-1
v_call: TRBV30
d_call: -
cdr3_length: 13
clone_size: few
cdr3_nt: TGTGCCTGGAGTGAACAGGGAGACACTGAAGCTTTCTTT
cdr3_aa: CAWSEQGDTEAFF

j_call: TRBJ2-5
v_call: TRBV10-3
d_call: -
cdr3_length: 15
clone_size: many
cdr3_nt: TGTGCCATCAGTGAAAGAAAGGGAGGTCAAAAGACCCAGTACTTC
cdr3_aa: CAISERKGGQKTQYF

j_call: TRBJ2-3
v_call: TRBV6-2/TRBV6-3
d_call: -
cdr3_length: 16
clone_size: -
cdr3_nt: TGTGCCAGCAGCCCGGGGCAGGCCAACGCGGAAGATACGCAGTATTTT
cdr3_aa: CASSPGQANAEDTQYF

j_call: TRBJ1-5
v_call: TRBV20-1
d_call: TRBD1
cdr3_length: 13
clone_size: many
cdr3_nt: TGCAGTGCTAGGACAGGGGCAGGTCAGCCCCAGCATTTT
cdr3_aa: CSARTGAGQPQHF

j_call: TRBJ2-5
v_call: TRBV5-8
d_call: TRBD2
cdr3_length: 16
clone_size: many
cdr3_nt: TGTGCCAGCAGCTTGGAACTAGCGGGAGGAGGAGAGACCCAGTACTTC
cdr3_aa: CASSLELAGGGETQYF

j_call: TRBJ2-5
v_call: TRBV15
d_call: TRBD1
cdr3_length: 16
clone_size: -
cdr3_nt: TGTGCCACCAGCCGCAACAGGGGGTGGAGGGGAGAGACCCAGTACTTC
cdr3_aa: CATSRNRGWRGETQYF

j_call: TRBJ2-7
v_call: TRBV7-2
d_call: TRBD1
cdr3_length: 16
clone_size: -
cdr3_nt: TGCGCCAGCAGCCAGGGGACAGGGTCTTACGAGGACGAGCAGTACTTC
cdr3_aa: CASSQGTGSYEDEQYF

j_call: TRBJ2-2
v_call: TRBV10-1
d_call: TRBD1
cdr3_length: 16
clone_size: many
cdr3_nt: TGCGCCAGCAGTGTTCGGGACAGGGGGCGACCCGGGGAGCTGTTTTTT
cdr3_aa: CASSVRDRGRPGELFF

j_call: TRBJ2-3
v_call: TRBV5-1
d_call: -
cdr3_length: 17
clone_size: -
cdr3_nt: TGCGCCAGCAGCTTGGAGCAGGGGCTTGGCTACACAGATACGCAGTATTTT
cdr3_aa: CASSLEQGLGYTDTQYF

j_call: TRBJ1-3
v_call: TRBV5-4
d_call: -
cdr3_length: 17
clone_size: -
cdr3_nt: TGTGCCAGCAGCCCTAGCGGGAGGGACTTCTCTGGAAACACCATATATTTT
cdr3_aa: CASSPSGRDFSGNTIYF

j_call: TRBJ1-2
v_call: TRBV7-9
d_call: TRBD1
cdr3_length: 15
clone_size: -
cdr3_nt: TGTGCCAGCAGCTATGGACAGGGGGCTGGGTATGGCTACACCTTC
cdr3_aa: CASSYGQGAGYGYTF

j_call: TRBJ2-5
v_call: TRBV7-9
d_call: -
cdr3_length: 14
clone_size: -
cdr3_nt: TGTGCCAGCAGTGCTCCAAAGGGTCAAGAGACCCAGTACTTC
cdr3_aa: CASSAPKGQETQYF

j_call: TRBJ1-2
v_call: TRBV7-2
d_call: -
cdr3_length: 18
clone_size: -
cdr3_nt: TGTGCCAGCAACCAGGAGGTAGCGGGAGAGGGTGAGCACTATGGCTACACCTTC
cdr3_aa: CASNQEVAGEGEHYGYTF

j_call: TRBJ2-5
v_call: TRBV7-9
d_call: TRBD2
cdr3_length: 20
clone_size: -
cdr3_nt: TGTGCCAGCAGCCCAGGGACATGGACTAGCGGGAGTAGGGTGAGAGAGACCCAGTACTTC
cdr3_aa: CASSPGTWTSGSRVRETQYF

j_call: TRBJ1-5
v_call: TRBV4-1
d_call: -
cdr3_length: 14
clone_size: many
cdr3_nt: TGCGCCAGCAGCCAAGTGAGTAGCAATCAGCCCCAGCATTTT
cdr3_aa: CASSQVSSNQPQHF